The 4 T cell receptor beta chains in this list originate from one sample, sequenced in a study of blood T cell repertoires in COVID-19. Clones were sequenced by immunoSEQ multiplex PCR, and TCRdb holds only the in-frame ones, with some missing. The profile shows 300,000 to 400,000 clones, around 88% of them singletons. Sequencing input: peripheral blood. These receptors were collected from a woman in her thirties with COVID-19, enrolled during active disease.

The gene calls are TRBV3-1 (or the pseudogene TRBV3-2) and TRBJ1-3; TRBD1 might be the D (6 bases). Germline V gene sequence: CDR1 LGHDT, CDR2 YNNKEL (reference sequence). The CDR3 extends over 14 amino acids. V lost 4 bases to trimming and J lost 2 bases, with 9 bases between them. CDR3 region: CASSRRTAGNTIYF. The CDR3 coding sequence is TGTGCCAGCAGCCGTCGGACAGCTGGAAACACCATATATTTT.

The V gene is TRBV3-1 (or the pseudogene TRBV3-2), the J gene TRBJ1-3; 10 bases map to TRBD1. This CDR3 region has 19 residues. Unmatched junction bases numbered 10, after V lost 2 bases and J lost 0 bases. Germline CDR1 is LGHDT and CDR2 is YNNKEL (reference sequence). The CDR3 protein is CASSQFNGQGGLSGNTIYF. The CDR3 nucleotides read TGTGCCAGCAGCCAATTCAACGGACAGGGGGGCCTCTCTGGAAACACCATATATTTT.

This clone has just a few counts. The rearrangement links TRBV19 to TRBJ2-1, with a tentative D call TRBD1 (5 bases). In germline, CDR1 is LNHDA, CDR2 SQIVND (reference sequence). The CDR3 extends over 16 amino acids. V was cut by 5 bases and J by 1 base, with 15 bases left in between. The CDR3 sequence: CASSVTRDRSYNEQFF. The DNA of the CDR3 is TGTGCCAGTAGTGTAACCAGGGATAGGTCCTACAATGAGCAGTTCTTC.

This clone was counted many times. V and J are TRBV5-1 and TRBJ1-2, with D tentatively TRBD1 (5 bases). The germline V gene encodes CDR1 SGHRS and CDR2 YFSETQ. The V end lost 0 bases, the J end lost 2 bases, and 11 bases lay between the germline ends. The CDR3 runs to 15 residues. DNA for the CDR3: TGCGCCAGCAGCTTGGTAGGGGAGGAGAACTATGGCTACACCTTC. This sequence encodes CASSLVGEENYGYTF.